The present TCR beta chain was sequenced within a study of technical replicates of blood from several donors. TCRdb keeps only in-frame clones here, not all; method: immunoSEQ multiplex PCR. This sample has fewer than 85,000 clones, with 85% to 95% found just once. In this sample, this clone turned up once. V dropped 7 bases and J dropped 3; count of bases not matched to a gene: 6. This CDR3 has 13 amino acids. Germline V gene sequence: CDR1 SQVTM, CDR2 ANQGSEA. What was sequenced was PBMCs. The receptor comes from a human donor in good health. Some clones in this sample may be carry-over from other donors' samples. The V gene is TRBV29-1, the J gene TRBJ2-1, with 7 bases identical to TRBD2. CDR3 sequence (DNA): TGCAGCGCGCGGGAGACAAACTACAATGAGCAGTTCTTC. Amino acid sequence: CSARETNYNEQFF.